Reported below is one TCR beta chain. The target antigen is unknown. Germline V lookup: CDR1 DFQATT, CDR2 SNEGSKA (reference sequence). With V trimmed by 6 bases and J by 9 bases, 13 bases remained unmatched. This CDR3 comprises 16 residues. The RNA, roughly 0.5 to 1 ug, was put through reverse transcription using random hexamers. Amplification of the TCR beta CDR3 was carried out by immunoSEQ multiplex PCR, which spanned a total of 54 Vbeta and 13 Jbeta segments. TCRdb re-analysed the immunoSEQ multiplex PCR reads in MiXCR, keeping a single row per CDR3 protein. The profile covers under 250,000 distinct CDR3 sequences, with 93% appearing a single time and around 0.07% taken by the ten largest. The source of the sample is a study of CD8 T cells in Susac syndrome. Points from the study as a whole: The authors acknowledged that their TCR sequencing and HLA analysis involved a relatively small number of individuals.

Patients with stable or active relapsing-remitting disease, all of them treatment-naive, made up the multiple sclerosis controls. TEMRA cells were FACS-enriched, and CD8+ and CD4+ T cells were isolated negatively. This sequence joins TRBV20-1 and TRBJ2-1, with 14 bases that match TRBD2. The sequenced sample consisted of CD4+ T cells from PBMCs. The clonotype comes from a human donor with multiple sclerosis. The DNA for the CDR3 is TGCAGTGCCATCAGTGGGACTAGCGGGGGAGGGAGTGAGCAGTTCTTC. It codes for CSAISGTSGGGSEQFF.